A single sample gave rise to the 24 T cell receptor beta chains below, sequenced in a study of blood T cells in healthy people across ages (dated by TCRdb to about 2015). The library was generated by 5' RACE. TCRdb records Illumina HiSeq 2500 as the sequencer. A second PCR of roughly 6 to 12 cycles was performed with a sample-barcoded 5' primer and a J-beta primer mix. TCRdb reanalyzed the raw reads on its own, using fastp at Q25 for trimming and MiXCR for clone calling, and kept in-frame beta chains. Identical CDR3 protein sequences are pooled into one entry, listed with their most common genes and DNA. Across this sample there are about 1.7 million distinct CDR3 sequences, with approximately 28% seen only once. The ten biggest clones cover less than 9.5% of the sample. Sequencing was done on a sample of blood. These receptors were obtained from a woman aged 25 to 45 in good health.

This clonotype has just a few counts. This sequence joins TRBV4-3 and TRBJ2-7; TRBD2 matches at 8 bases. Germline CDR1 LGHNA, CDR2 YSLEER. The CDR3 loop spans 14 amino acids. With 2 bases clipped from V and 3 bases from J, the junction kept 3 bases outside the gene matches. This chain's CDR3 is CASSQIAGGYEQYF. CDR3 coding DNA: TGCGCCAGCAGCCAAATCGCGGGGGGCTACGAGCAGTACTTC.

This clonotype was picked up a small number of times. J is TRBJ1-4 and V is TRBV5-1; D perhaps matches TRBD1 (6 bases). The CDR3 contains 14 residues. The germline V gene has CDR1 SGHRS and CDR2 YFSETQ. V was clipped by 4 bases and J by 4 bases, with 11 bases between them. CDR3 residues: CASSLDSYNEKLFF. CDR3 nucleotides: TGCGCCAGCAGCCTGGACAGCTATAATGAAAAACTGTTTTTT.

In the case of this clonotype: This clone may be a read error of a much larger clone one base away. This rearrangement joins TRBV7-2 to TRBJ2-4; D perhaps matches TRBD2 (5 bases). The DNA end is more similar to TRBJ2-7, so the J call may be wrong. The CDR3 is 14 residues long. CDR1 is SGHTA and CDR2 is FQGNSA in the germline V gene. The CDR3 reads CASNPREAYYEQYF. CDR3 DNA sequence: TGTGCCAGCAACCCACGGGAAGCCTACTACGAGCAGTACTTC.

The V call is TRBV12-5, the J call TRBJ1-1; D unclear. CDR3 length: 14 residues. The germline V and J ends were trimmed by 2 bases and 5 bases, with 12 bases remaining between them. CDR1 and CDR2 (germline): LGHNT, FRNRAP. CDR3 in DNA: TGTGCTAGTGGTTTGTCCCGCACAGCGACTGAAGCTTTCTTT. It specifies CASGLSRTATEAFF.

This rearrangement joins TRBV6-6 to TRBJ2-3, with 9 bases that match TRBD2. This CDR3 has 13 residues. V shed 5 bases and J 11 bases; nucleotides not matched to a gene: 8. Germline-derived CDR1 and CDR2 are MNHNY and SVGAGI (reference sequence). The CDR3 here is CASSLLLAGMQYF. The CDR3 DNA reads as TGTGCCAGCAGTCTCCTTCTAGCGGGGATGCAGTATTTT.

This clonotype was detected a few times. A read error may explain this, as a much larger clone is one base away. This sequence joins TRBV9 and TRBJ2-7; D gene ambiguous. Looked up from germline, CDR1 is SGDLS and CDR2 is YYNGEE. Trimming pared 0 bases from V and 3 bases from J, leaving 19 bases between. The CDR3 covers 17 residues. CDR3 loop: CASSVATTTVVCYEQYF. DNA for the CDR3: TGTGCCAGCAGCGTAGCCACGACGACGGTGGTCTGCTACGAGCAGTACTTC.

This clonotype showed up just a few times. J is TRBJ2-3 and V is TRBV11-2; 9 positions agree with TRBD2. Germline values: CDR1 SGHAT, CDR2 FQNNGV. The CDR3 is 18 amino acids. V was clipped by 5 bases and J by 0 bases; unmatched bases: 12. DNA for the CDR3: TGTGCCAGCAGCCCCGGCCTCATAGCGGGAGCGAGCACAGATACGCAGTATTTT. Residues: CASSPGLIAGASTDTQYF.

This clonotype turned up a few times. DNA for the CDR3: TGCAGTGCTGGCCGATCTGCAGGGGGTCAGGCCTACGAGCAGTACTTC. Its translation: CSAGRSAGGQAYEQYF. The chain recombines TRBV20-1 with TRBJ2-7, with TRBD1 identical over 7 bases. Per germline, CDR1 DFQATT and CDR2 SNEGSKA (reference sequence). V shed 5 bases and J 2 bases; nucleotides not matched to a gene: 15. This CDR3 is 16 amino acids long.

The sample holds a few counts of this clonotype. CDR3 sequence reads: CASSPSDSPNYEQYF. CDR3 in DNA: TGTGCCAGCTCACCATCGGACAGCCCTAACTACGAGCAGTACTTC. V and J are TRBV18 and TRBJ2-7, with D tentatively TRBD1 (6 bases). Germline loops: CDR1 KGHSH, CDR2 LQKENI. V was clipped by 2 bases and J by 3 bases, with 14 bases between them. The CDR3 has 15 residues.

The gene calls are TRBV6-2 or TRBV6-3 and TRBJ2-1; no reliable D call. The length of the CDR3 is 12 residues. With 3 bases removed from V and 7 bases from J, the gap between germline ends came to 7 bases. Germline V CDR1 and CDR2: MNHEY, SVGEGT. CDR3 DNA: TGTGCCAGCAGTTATGTTGCGAATGAGCAGTTCTTC. It codes for CASSYVANEQFF.

On this clonotype itself: A much larger clonotype is one base distant, so this may be a read error. V gene TRBV9 combines with J gene TRBJ2-1; 8 nucleotides agree with TRBD2. The CDR3 spans 15 residues. CDR1 and CDR2 (germline): SGDLS, YYNGEE. DNA of the CDR3: TGTGCCGGCAGCGTAGAGCCGATAGGCGGGGGGGAGCAGTTCTTC. Its protein product is CAGSVEPIGGGEQFF.

This rearrangement joins TRBV5-6 to TRBJ1-5, with TRBD1 matching 9 bases. V was pared by 4 bases and J by 2 bases, with 7 bases of the junction left unmatched. There are 16 residues in the CDR3. Germline V gene lookup returns CDR1 SGHDT and CDR2 YYEEEE. The CDR3 here is CASSLQGARGNQPQHF. In DNA form, the CDR3 reads TGTGCCAGCAGCCTACAGGGGGCGAGGGGCAATCAGCCCCAGCATTTT.

Ten or more counts support this clonotype. This chain joins TRBV6-6 and TRBJ2-5; weak D call: TRBD2 (6 bases). The CDR3 is made up of 15 amino acids. Germline V gene lookup returns CDR1 MNHNY and CDR2 SVGAGI (reference sequence). V was trimmed by 5 bases and J by 1 base, leaving 14 bases between them. CDR3 bases: TGTGCCAGCAGTAGACCAGCGGGCGGCCAAGAGACCCAGTACTTC. As protein: CASSRPAGGQETQYF.

This clonotype was counted ten times or more. The chain is built from TRBV6-5 and TRBJ2-7; TRBD2 matches 14 bases. With V trimmed by 4 bases and J by 5 bases, 7 bases remained unmatched. The CDR3 is made up of 16 amino acids. Germline V CDR1 and CDR2: MNHEY, SVGAGI. The CDR3 loop reads CASSSPPGLAGDEQYF. CDR3 nucleotides: TGTGCCAGCAGTTCCCCCCCGGGACTAGCGGGAGACGAGCAGTACTTC.

CDR3 sequence: CSARLAGSNEQFF. In DNA, the CDR3 is TGCAGTGCTAGACTAGCTGGGTCCAATGAGCAGTTCTTC. The genes are TRBV20-1 and TRBJ2-1, with a weak D call TRBD2 (5 bases). The V end was cut by 2 bases, the J end by 6 bases, with 11 bases between. This CDR3 contains 13 residues. Per the germline V gene, CDR1 is DFQATT and CDR2 is SNEGSKA (reference sequence).

This clonotype has ten or more counts. The chain uses TRBV7-6 and TRBJ2-1; D ambiguous. Between the trimmed V and J ends, which lost 5 bases and 9 bases, there was a span of 14 bases. Germline V CDR1 and CDR2: SGHVS, FNYEAQ. The CDR3 covers 13 residues. The DNA for the CDR3 is TGTGCCAGCAGCCCTACCAGTCGCCCTGAGCAGTTCTTC. Translated, it gives CASSPTSRPEQFF.

The table lists this clonotype with a few counts. The CDR3 nucleotides are TGTGCCAGCTCACCTGTCGGGTCCCAGCATGAGCAGTTCTTC. Translated, it gives CASSPVGSQHEQFF. The chain has TRBV18 and TRBJ2-1; D unresolved. CDR1 is KGHSH and CDR2 is LQKENI in the germline V gene. The CDR3 runs 14 residues. Trimming left V 3 bases short and J 8 bases short, with 14 bases between.

The chain combines TRBV6-1 with TRBJ2-3; 8 bases fit TRBD1. Germline V gene lookup returns CDR1 MNHNS and CDR2 SASEGT. V gave up 5 bases and J gave up 10 bases; unmatched junction bases: 11. The CDR3 runs 14 residues. The CDR3 loop is CASSLGQGHHAQYF. The CDR3 bases are TGTGCCAGCAGTCTCGGACAGGGACACCACGCGCAGTATTTT.

In DNA, the CDR3 is TGCGCCAGCAGGCCCGGGACAGGGACCACAGATACGCAGTATTTT. This translates into CASRPGTGTTDTQYF. The rearrangement uses TRBV5-1 and TRBJ2-3, with 9 bases matching TRBD1. CDR1 SGHRS and CDR2 YFSETQ come from the germline V gene. This CDR3 contains 15 residues. V trimming: 5 bases; J trimming: 2 bases; junction bases outside the gene matches: 6.

The chain carries TRBV15 and TRBJ2-4; possible D gene TRBD2, 5 bases. The J call is doubtful: the DNA matches TRBJ2-7 better. The CDR3 covers 13 residues. In germline, CDR1 is LNHNV, CDR2 YYDKDF (reference sequence). For the CDR3, the DNA is TGTGCCACCAGCTCCGGGGTTCCCAACGAGCAGTACTTC. Protein product: CATSSGVPNEQYF.

J is TRBJ2-1 and V is TRBV7-2, with 12 bases identical to TRBD2. CDR1 and CDR2 from the germline V gene are SGHTA and FQGNSA. J was trimmed by 5 bases and V by 4 bases; bases with no gene match: 6. The CDR3 sequence is 16 residues long. DNA for the CDR3: TGTGCCAGCAGCTCCCGACTAGCGGGAGCTAACAATGAGCAGTTCTTC. Encoded protein: CASSSRLAGANNEQFF.

This clonotype was counted ten times or more. This chain connects TRBV5-6 to TRBJ2-1; D remains ambiguous. This CDR3 contains 13 residues. Trimming shortened V by 0 bases and J by 9 bases, and 10 bases separated the two germline ends. Per the germline V gene, CDR1 is SGHDT and CDR2 is YYEEEE. CDR3 nucleotides: TGTGCCAGCAGCTTGGACCAGCGAAGTGAGCAGTTCTTC. It specifies CASSLDQRSEQFF.

V is TRBV7-2 and J is TRBJ2-3, with 9 bases matching TRBD2. This CDR3 is 19 amino acids long. Germline CDR1 and CDR2: SGHTA and FQGNSA. Trimming took 7 bases from V and 2 from J; bases not matched to a gene: 19. This chain's CDR3 is CASTPRRLAGREVTDTQYF. CDR3 DNA: TGTGCCAGCACCCCCCGACGGCTAGCGGGGAGAGAAGTCACAGATACGCAGTATTTT.

In its sample, this clonotype was seen many times. This sequence joins TRBV6-6 and TRBJ1-2; D unclear. Germline loops: CDR1 MNHNY, CDR2 SVGAGI (reference sequence). The ends were cut back, 0 bases at V and 6 bases at J, with 8 bases in the middle. The length of the CDR3 is 13 residues. The CDR3 nucleotides read TGTGCCAGCAGTTACTCGAATGCAGATGGCTACACCTTC. Its translation: CASSYSNADGYTF.